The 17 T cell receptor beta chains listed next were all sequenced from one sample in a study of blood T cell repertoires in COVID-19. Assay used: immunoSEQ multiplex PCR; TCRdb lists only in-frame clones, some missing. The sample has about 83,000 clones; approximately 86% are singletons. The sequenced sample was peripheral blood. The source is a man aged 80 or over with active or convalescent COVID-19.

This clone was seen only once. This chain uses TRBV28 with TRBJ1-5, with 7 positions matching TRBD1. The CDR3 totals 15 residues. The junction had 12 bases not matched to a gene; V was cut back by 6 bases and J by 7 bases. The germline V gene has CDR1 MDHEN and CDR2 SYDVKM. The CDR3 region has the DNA TGTGCCAGCAGCCCAGGGGGACAGCTTCTCCAGCCCCAGCATTTT. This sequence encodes CASSPGGQLLQPQHF.

The CDR3 nucleotides are TGTGCCAGCAGTCTCCGGGACAGTCGAAGGAACACTGAAGCTTTCTTT. This sequence encodes CASSLRDSRRNTEAFF. The J gene is TRBJ1-1, the V gene TRBV28; TRBD1 matches at 7 bases. The CDR3 extends over 16 amino acids. Germline trimming cut 5 bases from V and 1 base from J; bases unmatched to any gene: 10. CDR1 is MDHEN, CDR2 SYDVKM, per germline.

The CDR3: CASSMAGSTDTQYF. The CDR3, as DNA: TGTGCCAGTAGTATGGCGGGAAGCACAGATACGCAGTATTTT. The gene calls are TRBV19 and TRBJ2-3; a possible D gene is TRBD2 (6 bases). Germline V CDR1 and CDR2: LNHDA, SQIVND (reference sequence). This CDR3 contains 14 residues. The V end lost 3 bases, the J end lost 0 bases, and 7 bases lay between the germline ends.

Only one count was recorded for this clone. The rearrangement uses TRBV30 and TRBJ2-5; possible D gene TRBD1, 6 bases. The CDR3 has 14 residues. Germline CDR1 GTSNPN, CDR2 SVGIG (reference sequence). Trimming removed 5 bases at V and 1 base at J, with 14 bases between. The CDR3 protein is CAWGKDRLQETQYF. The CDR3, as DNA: TGTGCCTGGGGAAAGGACAGACTCCAAGAGACCCAGTACTTC. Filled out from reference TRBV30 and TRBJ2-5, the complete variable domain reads SQTIHQWPATLVQPVGSPLSLECTVEGTSNPNLYWYRQAAGRGLQLLFYSVGIGQISSEVPQNLSASRPQDRQFILSSKKLLLSDSGFYLCAWGKDRLQETQYFGPGTRLLVL.

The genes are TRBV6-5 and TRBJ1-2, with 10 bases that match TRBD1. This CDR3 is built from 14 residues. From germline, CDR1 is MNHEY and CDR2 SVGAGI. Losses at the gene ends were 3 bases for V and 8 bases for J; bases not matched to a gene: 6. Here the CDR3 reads CASSYRQGAGGYTF. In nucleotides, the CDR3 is TGTGCCAGCAGTTATAGACAGGGGGCAGGGGGCTACACCTTC.

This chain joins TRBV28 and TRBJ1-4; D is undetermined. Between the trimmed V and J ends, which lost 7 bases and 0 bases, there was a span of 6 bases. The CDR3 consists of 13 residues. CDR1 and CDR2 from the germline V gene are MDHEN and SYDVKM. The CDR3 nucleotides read TGTGCCAGCAAGCAAACAACTAATGAAAAACTGTTTTTT. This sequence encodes CASKQTTNEKLFF.

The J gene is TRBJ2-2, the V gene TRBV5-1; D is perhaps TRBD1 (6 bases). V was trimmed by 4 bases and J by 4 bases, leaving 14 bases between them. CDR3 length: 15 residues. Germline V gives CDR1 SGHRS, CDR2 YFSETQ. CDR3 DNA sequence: TGCGCCAGCAGCATCAGGGGTGCCGGCACCGGGGAGCTGTTTTTT. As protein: CASSIRGAGTGELFF.

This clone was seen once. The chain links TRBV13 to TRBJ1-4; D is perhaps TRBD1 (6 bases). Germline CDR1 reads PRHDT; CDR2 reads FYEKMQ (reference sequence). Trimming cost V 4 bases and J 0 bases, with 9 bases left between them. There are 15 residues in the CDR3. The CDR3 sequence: CASSSQGTTNEKLFF. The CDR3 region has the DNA TGTGCCAGCAGCTCGCAGGGGACAACTAATGAAAAACTGTTTTTT.

CDR3 loop: CASSLRSSDTQYF. CDR3 nucleotides: TGTGCCAGCAGCTTAAGGAGTTCAGATACGCAGTATTTT. The V and J genes are TRBV5-8 and TRBJ2-3; D gene ambiguous. Germline assignment: CDR1 SGHTS and CDR2 YDEGEE. V was clipped by 2 bases and J by 4 bases, with 8 bases between them. This CDR3 has 13 residues.

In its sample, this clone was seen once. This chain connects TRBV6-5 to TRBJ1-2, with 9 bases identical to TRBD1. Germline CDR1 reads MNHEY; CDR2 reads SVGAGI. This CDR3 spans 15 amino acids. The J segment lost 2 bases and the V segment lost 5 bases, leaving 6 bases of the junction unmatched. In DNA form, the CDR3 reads TGTGCCAGCAGTCCAAGGGGACAGGGAAACTATGGCTACACCTTC. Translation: CASSPRGQGNYGYTF.

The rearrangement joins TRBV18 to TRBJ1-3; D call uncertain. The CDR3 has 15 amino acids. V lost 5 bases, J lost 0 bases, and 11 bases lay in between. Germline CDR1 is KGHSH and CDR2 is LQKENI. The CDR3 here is CASSEGPTSGNTIYF. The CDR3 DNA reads TGTGCCAGCTCAGAGGGCCCAACCTCTGGAAACACCATATATTTT.

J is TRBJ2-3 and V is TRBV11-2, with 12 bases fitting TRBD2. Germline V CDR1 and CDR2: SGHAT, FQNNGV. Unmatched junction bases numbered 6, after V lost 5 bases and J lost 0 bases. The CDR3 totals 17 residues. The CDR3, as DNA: TGTGCCAGCAGCGTAAGGGGGACTAGCGGGAGCACAGATACGCAGTATTTT. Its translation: CASSVRGTSGSTDTQYF.

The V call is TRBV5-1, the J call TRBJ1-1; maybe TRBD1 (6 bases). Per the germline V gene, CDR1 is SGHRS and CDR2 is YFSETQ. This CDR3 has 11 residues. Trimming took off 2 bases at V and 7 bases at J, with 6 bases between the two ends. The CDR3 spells CASSLGGEAFF. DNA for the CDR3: TGCGCCAGCAGCTTAGGGGGTGAAGCTTTCTTT. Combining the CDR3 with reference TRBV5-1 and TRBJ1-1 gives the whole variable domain KAGVTQTPRYLIKTRGQQVTLSCSPISGHRSVSWYQQTPGQGLQFLFEYFSETQRNKGNFPGRFSGRQFSNSRSEMNVSTLELGDSALYLCASSLGGEAFFGQGTRLTVV.

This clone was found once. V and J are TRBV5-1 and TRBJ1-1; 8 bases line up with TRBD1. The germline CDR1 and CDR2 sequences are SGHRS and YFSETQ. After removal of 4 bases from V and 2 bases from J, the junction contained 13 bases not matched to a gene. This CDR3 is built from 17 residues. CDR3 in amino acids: CASSLDRAAGVNTEAFF. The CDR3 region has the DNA TGCGCCAGCAGCCTGGACAGGGCAGCGGGGGTAAACACTGAAGCTTTCTTT.

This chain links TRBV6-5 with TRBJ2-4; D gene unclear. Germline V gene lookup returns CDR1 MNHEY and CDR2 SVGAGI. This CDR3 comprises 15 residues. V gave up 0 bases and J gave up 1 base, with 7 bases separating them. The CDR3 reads CASSYSPEAKNIQYF. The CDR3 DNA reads TGTGCCAGCAGTTACTCCCCGGAGGCCAAAAACATTCAGTACTTC.

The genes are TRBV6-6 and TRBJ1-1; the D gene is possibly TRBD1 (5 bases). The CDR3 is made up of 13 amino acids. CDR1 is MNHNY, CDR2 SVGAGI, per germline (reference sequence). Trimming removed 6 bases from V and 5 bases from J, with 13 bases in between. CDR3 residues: CASSPTALTEAFF. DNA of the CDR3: TGTGCCAGCAGCCCGACAGCTTTGACTGAAGCTTTCTTT.

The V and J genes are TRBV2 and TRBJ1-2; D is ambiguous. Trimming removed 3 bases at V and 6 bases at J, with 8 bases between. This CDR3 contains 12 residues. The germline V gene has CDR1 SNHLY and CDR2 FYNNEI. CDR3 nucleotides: TGTGCCAGCAGTGACGAGGTAGATGGCTACACCTTC. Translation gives CASSDEVDGYTF.